A single sample gave rise to the 27 T cell receptor beta chains below, sequenced in a study of Ad26.COV2.S vaccination and SARS-CoV-2 variants. Libraries were prepared by immunoSEQ multiplex PCR; TCRdb keeps only in-frame clonotypes and omits some of them. The sample shows over 110,000 clones, 70% to 90% of them seen only once. The starting material was peripheral blood, obtained after recovery from COVID-19. These receptors originate from a human donor who had recovered from COVID-19.

The chain recombines TRBV10-3 with TRBJ2-1, with D possibly being TRBD2 (6 bases). The CDR3 length is 15 residues. V lost 10 bases and J lost 0, with 16 bases in between. Germline CDR1 reads ENHRY; CDR2 reads SYGVKD. The CDR3 sequence: CATRDSTSSYNEQFF. For the CDR3, the DNA is TGTGCCACCCGGGACTCGACGAGCTCCTACAATGAGCAGTTCTTC.

DNA of the CDR3: TGTGCCAGCATTGAGACAGTCAATACTGAAGCTTTCTTT. Protein sequence: CASIETVNTEAFF. V usage is TRBV28 and J usage is TRBJ1-1; D is possibly TRBD1 (5 bases). Trimming cost V 7 bases and J 5 bases, with 14 bases left between them. Germline assignment: CDR1 MDHEN and CDR2 SYDVKM. CDR3 length equals 13 residues.

The chain carries TRBV7-2 and TRBJ1-1; the D is unclear. V lost 3 bases to trimming and J lost 0 bases, with 8 bases between them. Germline CDR1 reads SGHTA; CDR2 reads FQGNSA. The CDR3 spans 14 residues. The CDR3 nucleotides read TGTGCCAGCAGCTTGCACAAAATGAACACTGAAGCTTTCTTT. It translates to CASSLHKMNTEAFF.

The chain has TRBV6-6 and TRBJ1-3; a possible D gene is TRBD1 (6 bases). This CDR3 is built from 14 residues. Germline V gives CDR1 MNHNY, CDR2 SVGAGI (reference sequence). V was cut by 7 bases and J by 0 bases, with 10 bases left in between. The CDR3 nucleotides read TGTGCCAGCAAGCAGGGGAACTCTGGAAACACCATATATTTT. It translates to CASKQGNSGNTIYF.

The chain recombines TRBV4-3 with TRBJ2-7; 10 positions match TRBD1. CDR1 and CDR2 from the germline V gene are LGHNA and YSLEER. Trimming at V came to 1 base and at J to 3 bases, leaving 3 bases not matched to a gene. This CDR3 is built from 15 residues. The chain's CDR3 is CASSQARTGGYEQYF. For the CDR3, the DNA is TGCGCCAGCAGCCAAGCTCGGACAGGGGGCTACGAGCAGTACTTC.

The V call is TRBV9, the J call TRBJ2-7; TRBD1 might be the D (6 bases). Looked up from germline, CDR1 is SGDLS and CDR2 is YYNGEE. The length of the CDR3 is 13 residues. V was pared by 2 bases and J by 6 bases, with 12 bases between. In DNA form, the CDR3 reads TGTGCCAGCAGCGTCACAGGGATAGGCGAGCAGTACTTC. Translating gives CASSVTGIGEQYF.

This clone was found a few times. The gene calls are TRBV19 and TRBJ2-3; D is perhaps TRBD2 (6 bases). The length of the CDR3 is 15 residues. The V gene's germline CDR1 is LNHDA and CDR2 SQIVND (reference sequence). V lost 7 bases and J 0 bases, leaving 14 bases between the germline ends. The CDR3 region has the DNA TGTGCCAGTATGGGGGGAACACCTAGCACAGATACGCAGTATTTT. Protein sequence: CASMGGTPSTDTQYF.

CDR3 nucleotides: TGCGCCAGCAGCTTGGCAGGGTATAGCAATCAGCCCCAGCATTTT. Encoded protein: CASSLAGYSNQPQHF. The V gene is TRBV5-1, the J gene TRBJ1-5; D is possibly TRBD1 (5 bases). The ends were cut back, 0 bases at V and 0 bases at J, with 7 bases in the middle. This CDR3 contains 15 residues. Germline CDR1 and CDR2: SGHRS and YFSETQ.

V usage is TRBV7-2 and J usage is TRBJ1-2, with D possibly TRBD1 on 5 matching bases. Germline V gives CDR1 SGHTA, CDR2 FQGNSA. The length of the CDR3 is 14 residues. V lost 5 bases, J lost 2 bases, and 12 bases lay in between. Written as DNA, the CDR3 is TGTGCCAGCAGCGCCGGGGGAGTGAACTATGGCTACACCTTC. Encoded protein: CASSAGGVNYGYTF.

This clone appeared once. The chain's CDR3 is CASSSGGYTEAFF. The CDR3 DNA reads TGTGCCAGCAGTTCAGGGGGGTACACTGAAGCTTTCTTT. The rearrangement uses TRBV6-2 or TRBV6-3 and TRBJ1-1; 7 bases map to TRBD1. The trim removed 4 bases at V and 3 bases at J, leaving 2 bases unmatched. Per germline, CDR1 MNHEY and CDR2 SVGEGT. The CDR3 runs to 13 residues.

The chain links TRBV3-1 (or the pseudogene TRBV3-2) to TRBJ2-1; D not certain. CDR3 length: 16 residues. V lost 4 bases and J lost 0, with 13 bases in between. CDR1 is LGHDT and CDR2 is YNNKEL in the germline V gene (reference sequence). CDR3 DNA sequence: TGTGCCAGCAGCCCTCGTGAAGCCGTCTCCTACAATGAGCAGTTCTTC. It is translated as CASSPREAVSYNEQFF.

This clone came up a few times. The genes are TRBV7-2 and TRBJ1-1, with a weak D call TRBD1 (5 bases). The germline gives CDR1 SGHTA, CDR2 FQGNSA. The V and J ends lost 0 bases and 7 bases respectively, with 12 bases between them. This CDR3 comprises 14 residues. The CDR3 protein is CASSLAPQAFEAFF. The CDR3 DNA reads as TGTGCCAGCAGCTTAGCGCCACAGGCGTTTGAAGCTTTCTTT.

This clone was seen only once. The chain is built from TRBV28 and TRBJ1-5; tentatively, D is TRBD1 (6 bases). The ends were cut back, 8 bases at V and 6 bases at J, with 17 bases in the middle. This CDR3 has 14 amino acids. Germline V gives CDR1 MDHEN, CDR2 SYDVKM. CDR3 DNA sequence: TGTGCCAGCGATCAAGGCAGGGGCGGTCAGCCCCAGCATTTT. Protein product: CASDQGRGGQPQHF.

This rearrangement joins TRBV28 to TRBJ2-2; no reliable D call. CDR3 length: 15 amino acids. The germline V and J ends were trimmed by 2 bases and 5 bases, with 12 bases remaining between them. Germline V gives CDR1 MDHEN, CDR2 SYDVKM. The DNA for the CDR3 is TGTGCCAGCAGTTTAGCGGTCCCGAGTACCGGGGAGCTGTTTTTT. It yields the protein CASSLAVPSTGELFF.

The gene calls are TRBV6-1 and TRBJ2-2, with TRBD2 as a possible D gene (6 bases). Germline CDR1 reads MNHNS; CDR2 reads SASEGT. The CDR3 has 16 residues. V dropped 4 bases and J dropped 1 base, with 13 bases sitting between them. The CDR3 region has the DNA TGTGCCAGCAGTGTCGCCGGGACTCTGAACACCGGGGAGCTGTTTTTT. Its protein product is CASSVAGTLNTGELFF.

J is TRBJ1-2 and V is TRBV29-1; no reliable D call. Trimming stripped 4 bases from V and 4 bases from J, with 13 bases between. From germline, CDR1 is SQVTM and CDR2 ANQGSEA. The CDR3 is 13 residues long. The CDR3 loop is CSVVAGSLYGYTF. The CDR3 region has the DNA TGCAGCGTTGTGGCGGGAAGCCTCTATGGCTACACCTTC.

The chain uses TRBV4-3 and TRBJ1-2; TRBD1 agrees at 9 bases. The CDR3 is 17 residues long. V gave up 4 bases and J gave up 4 bases; unmatched junction bases: 13. The germline V gene encodes CDR1 LGHNA and CDR2 YSLEER. The CDR3 loop reads CASSRGQQGAVFYGYTF. DNA of the CDR3: TGCGCCAGCAGCCGAGGCCAACAGGGGGCCGTCTTCTATGGCTACACCTTC.

The sample holds one count of this clone. The V call is TRBV28, the J call TRBJ2-2, with D perhaps matching TRBD1 (6 bases). Germline CDR1 reads MDHEN; CDR2 reads SYDVKM. V was cut by 5 bases and J by 1 base, with 11 bases left in between. The CDR3 consists of 15 residues. Written as DNA, the CDR3 is TGTGCCAGCAGTCCGGCGACAGGGAACACCGGGGAGCTGTTTTTT. This codes for CASSPATGNTGELFF.

This clone has only one observation. The V call is TRBV7-2, the J call TRBJ2-2; D tentatively fits TRBD1 or TRBD2 (5 bases each). The germline CDR1 and CDR2 sequences are SGHTA and FQGNSA. V lost 4 bases to trimming and J lost 4 bases, with 13 bases between them. The CDR3 runs to 15 residues. CDR3 sequence: CASSSGPGGTGELFF. The CDR3 DNA follows: TGTGCCAGCAGCTCGGGACCGGGCGGCACCGGGGAGCTGTTTTTT.

The chain couples TRBV28 to TRBJ1-5; 7 bases match TRBD1. V was clipped by 3 bases and J by 4 bases; unmatched bases: 3. This CDR3 spans 14 amino acids. Germline assignment: CDR1 MDHEN and CDR2 SYDVKM. DNA for the CDR3: TGTGCCAGCAGTTTGTCAGGGGGAAATCAGCCCCAGCATTTT. It is translated as CASSLSGGNQPQHF.

The chain has TRBV11-2 and TRBJ2-7; 12 bases map to TRBD2. Looked up from germline, CDR1 is SGHAT and CDR2 is FQNNGV. V shed 0 bases and J 3 bases; nucleotides not matched to a gene: 6. The CDR3 is 17 residues long. This chain's CDR3 is CASSLDFRLAGDYEQYF. CDR3 bases: TGTGCCAGCAGCTTAGATTTCCGACTAGCGGGGGACTACGAGCAGTACTTC.

The CDR3 bases are TGTGCCAGCAGTTCCACCTATAAACCGGGACAGGGGGTAGATACGCAGTATTTT. This codes for CASSSTYKPGQGVDTQYF. The chain employs TRBV28 and TRBJ2-3; TRBD1 agrees at 11 bases. The junction had 14 bases not matched to a gene; V was cut back by 4 bases and J by 5 bases. Germline V gene lookup returns CDR1 MDHEN and CDR2 SYDVKM. CDR3 length: 18 amino acids.

The rearrangement joins TRBV19 to TRBJ1-1; D might be TRBD1 (6 bases). The CDR3 is 13 amino acids. Germline V gene sequence: CDR1 LNHDA, CDR2 SQIVND (reference sequence). V lost 5 bases to trimming and J lost 4 bases, with 11 bases between them. The CDR3 loop is CASSLAGATEAFF. CDR3 DNA: TGTGCCAGTAGTCTGGCAGGGGCCACTGAAGCTTTCTTT.

The chain combines TRBV7-9 with TRBJ2-1, with unresolved D. Trimming pared 2 bases from V and 1 base from J, leaving 15 bases between. The V gene's germline CDR1 is SEHNR and CDR2 FQNEAQ (reference sequence). CDR3 length: 17 residues. The CDR3 reads CASSLFLVRDSYNEQFF. Here the CDR3 DNA reads TGTGCCAGCAGCTTATTTCTTGTCAGAGATTCCTACAATGAGCAGTTCTTC.

This clone was seen more than once but under ten times. This chain joins TRBV10-1 and TRBJ2-7, with D possibly TRBD2 on 5 matching bases. The CDR3 has 13 amino acids. Germline CDR1 and CDR2: WNHNN and SYGVQD (reference sequence). Between the trimmed V and J ends, which lost 3 bases and 3 bases, there was a span of 9 bases. The CDR3, as DNA: TGCGCCAGCAGTGAATCTAGCAGCTACGAGCAGTACTTC. Residues: CASSESSSYEQYF.

V and J are TRBV5-4 and TRBJ1-6; maybe TRBD1 (5 bases). The germline V and J ends were trimmed by 3 bases and 8 bases, with 12 bases remaining between them. The CDR3 has 14 residues. Germline CDR1 reads SGHNT; CDR2 reads YYREEE (reference sequence). The CDR3 is CASSSGTRDSPLHF. As DNA, the CDR3 is TGTGCCAGCAGCTCCGGGACCCGGGATTCACCCCTCCACTTT. Based on the CDR3 plus reference TRBV5-4 and TRBJ1-6, the full variable domain is ETGVTQSPTHLIKTRGQQVTLRCSSQSGHNTVSWYQQALGQGPQFIFQYYREEENGRGNFPPRFSGLQFPNYSSELNVNALELDDSALYLCASSSGTRDSPLHFGNGTRLTVT.

J is TRBJ2-3 and V is TRBV10-3; D call uncertain. The CDR3 sequence is 13 residues long. The germline V and J ends were trimmed by 4 bases and 4 bases, with 9 bases remaining between them. CDR1 is ENHRY, CDR2 SYGVKD, per germline. The CDR3 sequence: CAISAREADTQYF. CDR3 bases: TGTGCCATCAGTGCTCGCGAGGCAGATACGCAGTATTTT.